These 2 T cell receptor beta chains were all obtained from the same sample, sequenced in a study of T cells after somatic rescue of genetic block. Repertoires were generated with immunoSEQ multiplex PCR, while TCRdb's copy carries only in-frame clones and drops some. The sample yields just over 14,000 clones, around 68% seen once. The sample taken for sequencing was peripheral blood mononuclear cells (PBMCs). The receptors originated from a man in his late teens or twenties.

Here the CDR3 reads CASSLLTSGSMKTQYF. The CDR3 coding sequence is TGTGCCAGCAGCTTACTAACTAGCGGGAGCATGAAGACCCAGTACTTC. The genes are TRBV5-4 and TRBJ2-5; 11 nucleotides match TRBD2. Germline lookup yields CDR1 SGHNT and CDR2 YYREEE (reference sequence). The CDR3 covers 16 residues. V gave up 2 bases and J gave up 6 bases; unmatched junction bases: 9.

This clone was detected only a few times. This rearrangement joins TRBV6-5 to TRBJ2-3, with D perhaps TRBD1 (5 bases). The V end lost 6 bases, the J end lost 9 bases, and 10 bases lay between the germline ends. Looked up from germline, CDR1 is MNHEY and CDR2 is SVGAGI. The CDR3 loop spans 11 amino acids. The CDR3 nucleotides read TGTGCCAGCAGGGGGCTCGGGACGCAGTATTTT. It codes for CASRGLGTQYF.